This T cell receptor beta chain derives from a study of shared clonotypes between healthy human individuals. The V segment lost 4 bases and the J segment 10 bases; nucleotides outside the gene matches: 7. Germline values: CDR1 GTSNPN, CDR2 SVGIG (reference sequence). There are 13 residues in the CDR3. The donors were adults (healthy and HIV-negative) with no recent acute infections or vaccinations. Measured with immunoSEQ multiplex PCR; TCRdb has only the in-frame clones, and not every one. The sample contains around 2,000,000 clones, 85% to 95% of which appear only once. The sequence derives from a man between 18 and 29 years old in good health. The chain is built from TRBV30 and TRBJ1-6; 7 bases line up with TRBD1. Sequenced sample: naive CD4+ T cells sorted from blood. The subset is: CD45RA+ positively selected. CDR3: CAWKPYRGSPLHF. In DNA form, the CDR3 reads TGTGCCTGGAAACCATACAGGGGCTCACCCCTCCACTTT.